Presented here are 32 T cell receptor beta chains from one specimen sequenced in a study of blood T cell repertoires in COVID-19. Profiled with immunoSEQ multiplex PCR; TCRdb holds only in-frame clones, not every one. The table records some 670,000 clones, around 89% of them present only once. Sequenced: peripheral blood. All receptors derive from a woman aged 18 to 35 with acute or convalescent COVID-19.

The V gene is TRBV30, the J gene TRBJ1-2; 8 bases align to TRBD1. With 2 bases clipped from V and 12 bases from J, the junction kept 2 bases outside the gene matches. The length of the CDR3 is 10 residues. The germline V gene encodes CDR1 GTSNPN and CDR2 SVGIG (reference sequence). CDR3 protein: CAWSRQGHTF. The CDR3 region has the DNA TGTGCCTGGAGTAGACAGGGGCACACCTTC. Supplemented by reference TRBV30 and TRBJ1-2, the full variable domain reads SQTIHQWPATLVQPVGSPLSLECTVEGTSNPNLYWYRQAAGRGLQLLFYSVGIGQISSEVPQNLSASRPQDRQFILSSKKLLLSDSGFYLCAWSRQGHTFGSGTRLTVV.

The chain employs TRBV29-1 and TRBJ1-2; D is uncertain. The germline V gene encodes CDR1 SQVTM and CDR2 ANQGSEA. The CDR3 length is 10 residues. The V end was cut by 5 bases, the J end by 7 bases, with 8 bases between. The CDR3 DNA reads as TGCAGCGTTCTATCGATTGGCTACACCTTC. Translating it yields CSVLSIGYTF. The variable domain in full, completed from reference TRBV29-1 and TRBJ1-2, reads SAVISQKPSRDICQRGTSLTIQCQVDSQVTMMFWYRQQPGQSLTLIATANQGSEATYESGFVIDKFPISRPNLTFSTLTVSNMSPEDSSIYLCSVLSIGYTFGSGTRLTVV.

CDR3 residues: CASSRKGGSTEAFF. CDR3 nucleotides: TGCGCCAGCAGCCGAAAGGGAGGGTCCACTGAAGCTTTCTTT. The chain uses TRBV5-1 and TRBJ1-1; D not certain. Deletions cut 4 bases from V and 4 bases from J, with 14 bases between. The CDR3 contains 14 residues. The germline CDR1 and CDR2 sequences are SGHRS and YFSETQ.

DNA of the CDR3: TGTGCCAGCAGCACCAGGGGTTACGGCTACACCTTC. This gives the protein CASSTRGYGYTF. The chain employs TRBV7-8 and TRBJ1-2; tentative D call: TRBD1 (6 bases). Trimming shortened V by 5 bases and J by 8 bases, and 12 bases separated the two germline ends. There are 12 residues in the CDR3. Looked up from germline, CDR1 is SGHVS and CDR2 is FQNEAQ. Drawing the rest from reference TRBV7-8 and TRBJ1-2, the complete variable domain is GAGVSQSPRYKVAKRGQDVALRCDPISGHVSLFWYQQALGQGPEFLTYFQNEAQLDKSGLPSDRFFAERPEGSVSTLKIQRTQQEDSAVYLCASSTRGYGYTFGSGTRLTVV.

The genes are TRBV27 and TRBJ1-6; D possibly corresponds to TRBD1 (5 bases). Germline V lookup: CDR1 MNHEY, CDR2 SMNVEV (reference sequence). The V end lost 3 bases, the J end lost 8 bases, and 11 bases lay between the germline ends. CDR3 size: 14 residues. CDR3 sequence: CASSFGGGDSPLHF. In DNA, the CDR3 is TGTGCCAGCAGTTTTGGCGGGGGGGATTCACCCCTCCACTTT.

This chain uses TRBV29-1 with TRBJ2-3; 11 bases align to TRBD2. Losses at the gene ends were 6 bases for V and 2 bases for J; bases not matched to a gene: 4. CDR3 length: 14 residues. Germline loops: CDR1 SQVTM, CDR2 ANQGSEA. The CDR3 is CSVIAGGTTDTQYF. The CDR3 bases are TGCAGCGTCATAGCGGGGGGGACCACAGATACGCAGTATTTT.

V and J are TRBV9 and TRBJ2-2; 10 nucleotides agree with TRBD1. Germline V gives CDR1 SGDLS, CDR2 YYNGEE. The CDR3 is made up of 15 amino acids. V was pared by 3 bases and J by 8 bases, with 7 bases of the junction left unmatched. CDR3 bases: TGTGCCAGCAGCGCTTGGGACAGGGGCACGGGGGAGCTGTTTTTT. Translating gives CASSAWDRGTGELFF.

The chain links TRBV6-1 to TRBJ1-6, with a tentative D call TRBD1 (6 bases). V lost 1 base and J lost 7, with 11 bases in between. Germline V lookup: CDR1 MNHNS, CDR2 SASEGT. This CDR3 is 15 amino acids long. Here the CDR3 DNA reads TGTGCCAGCAGTGAAGATGGGGGGGCGAATTCACCCCTCCACTTT. It codes for CASSEDGGANSPLHF.

This chain uses TRBV4-1 with TRBJ1-4; 10 bases fit TRBD1. Germline CDR1 is MGHRA and CDR2 is YSYEKL. The CDR3 is 17 amino acids. V gave up 2 bases and J gave up 12 bases; unmatched junction bases: 15. The CDR3 protein is CASSQSRDRGPLRELFF. CDR3 sequence (DNA): TGCGCCAGCAGCCAATCCCGGGACAGGGGCCCCCTTAGAGAACTGTTTTTT.

The chain carries TRBV19 and TRBJ2-5; 9 bases agree with TRBD1. Germline CDR1 LNHDA, CDR2 SQIVND (reference sequence). The J segment lost 4 bases and the V segment lost 9 bases, leaving 9 bases of the junction unmatched. This CDR3 spans 14 amino acids. The CDR3, as DNA: TGTGCCAGCCCCGGGACAGGGAGTAGAGAGACCCAGTACTTC. Translated: CASPGTGSRETQYF.

The V call is TRBV7-9, the J call TRBJ1-2; the D gene is possibly TRBD1 (5 bases). V was cut by 1 base and J by 6 bases, with 12 bases left in between. Germline CDR1 reads SEHNR; CDR2 reads FQNEAQ (reference sequence). CDR3 length: 14 amino acids. The CDR3 DNA sequence: TGTGCCAGCAGCTTAGAAGGGGAGGTGGATGGCTACACCTTC. This translates into CASSLEGEVDGYTF.

The rearrangement uses TRBV7-2 and TRBJ1-1; weak D call: TRBD1 (6 bases). The CDR3 consists of 14 residues. The V gene's germline CDR1 is SGHTA and CDR2 FQGNSA. Trimming took off 1 base at V and 4 bases at J, with 10 bases between the two ends. CDR3 loop: CASSLDPRGTEAFF. The DNA for the CDR3 is TGTGCCAGCAGCTTAGATCCCAGGGGCACTGAAGCTTTCTTT. Drawing the rest from reference TRBV7-2 and TRBJ1-1, the complete variable domain is GAGVSQSPSNKVTEKGKDVELRCDPISGHTALYWYRQSLGQGLEFLIYFQGNSAPDKSGLPSDRFSAERTGGSVSTLTIQRTQQEDSAVYLCASSLDPRGTEAFFGQGTRLTVV.

In its sample, this clone was seen a few times. This chain uses TRBV7-2 with TRBJ2-1; 10 bases map to TRBD2. The V gene's germline CDR1 is SGHTA and CDR2 FQGNSA. The CDR3 sequence is 15 residues long. V dropped 2 bases and J dropped 6; count of bases not matched to a gene: 4. The CDR3 loop reads CASSLSGGAVNEQFF. CDR3 bases: TGTGCCAGCAGCTTAAGCGGGGGGGCGGTCAATGAGCAGTTCTTC. The variable domain in full, completed from reference TRBV7-2 and TRBJ2-1, reads GAGVSQSPSNKVTEKGKDVELRCDPISGHTALYWYRQSLGQGLEFLIYFQGNSAPDKSGLPSDRFSAERTGGSVSTLTIQRTQQEDSAVYLCASSLSGGAVNEQFFGPGTRLTVL.

The rearrangement joins TRBV12-3 or TRBV12-4 to TRBJ2-7; 7 positions agree with TRBD1. Trimming cost V 4 bases and J 9 bases; bases outside gene matches: 9. CDR3 length: 13 residues. In DNA form, the CDR3 reads TGTGCCAGCAGTTCCGGGACAGTACGAGGGCAGTACTTC. This codes for CASSSGTVRGQYF.

The genes are TRBV7-9 and TRBJ1-3; 8 nucleotides agree with TRBD1. This CDR3 spans 16 amino acids. After removal of 6 bases from V and 7 bases from J, the junction contained 14 bases not matched to a gene. Germline V gives CDR1 SEHNR, CDR2 FQNEAQ (reference sequence). This CDR3 reads CASRMDRVWSGNTIYF. The CDR3, as DNA: TGTGCCAGCAGGATGGACAGGGTTTGGAGTGGGAACACCATATATTTT.

The chain has TRBV7-9 and TRBJ2-7; 9 bases fit TRBD1. Looked up from germline, CDR1 is SEHNR and CDR2 is FQNEAQ (reference sequence). V shed 6 bases, J shed 2 bases, and the junction held 8 bases outside the gene matches. This CDR3 has 15 residues. CDR3 DNA sequence: TGTGCCAGCAGTTACAGGGACAGGGCCCCCTACGAGCAGTACTTC. Translating it yields CASSYRDRAPYEQYF. Based on the CDR3 plus reference TRBV7-9 and TRBJ2-7, the full variable domain is DTGVSQNPRHKITKRGQNVTFRCDPISEHNRLYWYRQTLGQGPEFLTYFQNEAQLEKSRLLSDRFSAERPKGSFSTLEIQRTEQGDSAMYLCASSYRDRAPYEQYFGPGTRLTVT.

This clone was found once. The chain has TRBV13 and TRBJ1-2, with 10 nucleotides matching TRBD1. CDR1 is PRHDT and CDR2 is FYEKMQ in the germline V gene (reference sequence). CDR3 length equals 14 residues. Trimming cost V 8 bases and J 8 bases; bases outside gene matches: 11. The DNA for the CDR3 is TGTGCCAGCGCGGGACAGGGGCCACTATACGGCTACACCTTC. Translating gives CASAGQGPLYGYTF. The full variable domain, in which reference TRBV13 and TRBJ1-2 provide the parts outside the CDR3, is AAGVIQSPRHLIKEKRETATLKCYPIPRHDTVYWYQQGPGQDPQFLISFYEKMQSDKGSIPDRFSAQQFSDYHSELNMSSLELGDSALYFCASAGQGPLYGYTFGSGTRLTVV.

The V call is TRBV3-1 (or the pseudogene TRBV3-2), the J call TRBJ1-2, with 7 bases fitting TRBD1. Germline lookup yields CDR1 LGHDT and CDR2 YNNKEL (reference sequence). V was clipped by 4 bases and J by 8 bases; unmatched bases: 16. The CDR3 is made up of 16 amino acids. Written as DNA, the CDR3 is TGTGCCAGCAGCCCCAGGATCGTGACAGGGACTGACGGCTACACCTTC. This encodes CASSPRIVTGTDGYTF.

The chain uses TRBV13 and TRBJ1-1, with TRBD1 matching over 7 bases. This CDR3 contains 17 residues. Trimming cost V 1 base and J 2 bases; bases outside gene matches: 10. CDR1 and CDR2 from the germline V gene are PRHDT and FYEKMQ (reference sequence). CDR3 amino acids: CASSLAPTGRYNTEAFF. The CDR3 DNA reads as TGTGCCAGCAGCTTAGCACCGACAGGGAGGTATAACACTGAAGCTTTCTTT.

The chain is built from TRBV28 and TRBJ1-1; possibly TRBD1 for D (5 bases). The CDR3 is 16 residues long. V was pared by 5 bases and J by 3 bases, with 19 bases between. Germline assignment: CDR1 MDHEN and CDR2 SYDVKM. CDR3 sequence reads: CASSAPRGGGDTEAFF. For the CDR3, the DNA is TGTGCCAGCAGTGCCCCTAGGGGCGGTGGGGACACTGAAGCTTTCTTT.

The chain recombines TRBV7-9 with TRBJ1-4; possibly TRBD1 for D (6 bases). The CDR3 length is 14 residues. CDR1 SEHNR and CDR2 FQNEAQ come from the germline V gene (reference sequence). The V end was cut by 2 bases, the J end by 6 bases, with 10 bases between. The CDR3 nucleotides are TGTGCCAGCAGCTTACACAGGGACGATGAAAAACTGTTTTTT. Protein sequence: CASSLHRDDEKLFF.

The chain employs TRBV9 and TRBJ2-3; D is perhaps TRBD1 (6 bases). The CDR3 spans 16 residues. In germline, CDR1 is SGDLS, CDR2 YYNGEE. V was pared by 5 bases and J by 2 bases, with 18 bases between. CDR3 loop: CASRIRRGKITDTQYF. The CDR3 coding sequence is TGTGCCAGCAGAATCCGTAGGGGGAAAATCACAGATACGCAGTATTTT. Full variable domain (outside the CDR3, taken from reference TRBV9 and TRBJ2-3): DSGVTQTPKHLITATGQRVTLRCSPRSGDLSVYWYQQSLDQGLQFLIQYYNGEERAKGNILERFSAQQFPDLHSELNLSSLELGDSALYFCASRIRRGKITDTQYFGPGTRLTVL.

The chain has TRBV6-2 or TRBV6-3 and TRBJ2-6, with TRBD1 matching over 7 bases. CDR3 length: 16 residues. V lost 2 bases, J lost 4 bases, and 5 bases stayed unmatched. Per the germline V gene, CDR1 is MNHEY and CDR2 is SVGEGT. The CDR3 region is CASSYLGTDGANVLTF. For the CDR3, the DNA is TGTGCCAGCAGTTACCTCGGGACAGACGGGGCCAACGTCCTGACTTTC.

The chain is built from TRBV4-2 and TRBJ1-6; 9 bases align to TRBD1. The V and J ends lost 0 bases and 6 bases, in that order; junction bases with no gene match: 9. This CDR3 has 18 amino acids. Germline loops: CDR1 LGHNA, CDR2 YNFKEQ. The CDR3 bases are TGTGCCAGCAGCCAAGATGGGGTGGCGACAGGGGGTAATTCACCCCTCCACTTT. It specifies CASSQDGVATGGNSPLHF.

V gene TRBV18 combines with J gene TRBJ2-2; D not certain. This CDR3 region has 13 residues. Between the trimmed V and J ends, which lost 1 base and 7 bases, there was a span of 7 bases. Germline CDR1 is KGHSH and CDR2 is LQKENI. This CDR3 reads CASSPLLDGELFF. The DNA of the CDR3 is TGTGCCAGCTCACCACTTTTAGACGGGGAGCTGTTTTTT.

The chain uses TRBV9 and TRBJ2-2; weak D call: TRBD2 (5 bases). The CDR3 contains 15 residues. Trimming shortened V by 3 bases and J by 5 bases, and 14 bases separated the two germline ends. Germline lookup yields CDR1 SGDLS and CDR2 YYNGEE. The chain's CDR3 is CASSAYIGGTGELFF. The CDR3 DNA reads TGTGCCAGCAGCGCATACATCGGCGGGACCGGGGAGCTGTTTTTT.

This chain connects TRBV7-9 to TRBJ2-6, with 7 bases aligning to TRBD1. This CDR3 has 18 residues. From germline, CDR1 is SEHNR and CDR2 FQNEAQ (reference sequence). Trimming took 6 bases from V and 0 from J; bases not matched to a gene: 11. CDR3 bases: TGTGCCAGCAGGTATTCCGGGACAGAGAGCTCTGGGGCCAACGTCCTGACTTTC. Protein sequence: CASRYSGTESSGANVLTF.

With regard to this clone: Other nucleotide sequences from this sample produce the same CDR3. This chain uses TRBV7-9 with TRBJ1-1; D gene ambiguous. Germline CDR1 is SEHNR and CDR2 is FQNEAQ (reference sequence). This CDR3 has 12 amino acids. Trimming removed 1 base at V and 4 bases at J, with 4 bases between. The CDR3 nucleotides read TGTGCCAGCAGCTTAGGTAGCACTGAAGCTTTCTTT. Amino acid sequence: CASSLGSTEAFF.

The V gene is TRBV5-8, the J gene TRBJ1-2; no reliable D call. The germline CDR1 and CDR2 sequences are SGHTS and YDEGEE. V was trimmed by 5 bases and J by 1 base, leaving 12 bases between them. This CDR3 region has 14 residues. The CDR3 DNA reads TGTGCCAGCAGAGGAGGAACCTTTAACTATGGCTACACCTTC. Amino acid sequence: CASRGGTFNYGYTF. Variable domain in full (rest from reference TRBV5-8 and TRBJ1-2): EAGVTQSPTHLIKTRGQQATLRCSPISGHTSVYWYQQALGLGLQFLLWYDEGEERNRGNFPPRFSGRQFPNYSSELNVNALELEDSALYLCASRGGTFNYGYTFGSGTRLTVV.

The chain has TRBV30 and TRBJ1-1; 9 bases are a match to TRBD1. Germline V gene lookup returns CDR1 GTSNPN and CDR2 SVGIG (reference sequence). The CDR3 covers 15 residues. V was clipped by 2 bases and J by 7 bases; unmatched bases: 11. CDR3: CAWSPYRGHRYEAFF. The CDR3 DNA reads as TGTGCCTGGAGTCCTTACAGGGGGCATCGTTATGAAGCTTTCTTT.

This clone appeared once. This sequence joins TRBV5-1 and TRBJ1-1, with no clear D. The germline V gene has CDR1 SGHRS and CDR2 YFSETQ. This CDR3 region has 14 residues. The germline V and J ends were trimmed by 5 bases and 1 base, with 12 bases remaining between them. This chain's CDR3 is CASSSAVGNTEAFF. CDR3 nucleotide sequence: TGCGCCAGCAGTTCGGCGGTTGGGAACACTGAAGCTTTCTTT.

The rearrangement joins TRBV14 to TRBJ1-3; D not resolved. The V end was cut by 1 base, the J end by 2 bases, with 9 bases between. This CDR3 has 15 amino acids. Germline V gene lookup returns CDR1 SGHDN and CDR2 FVKESK. Here the CDR3 DNA reads TGTGCCAGCAGCCAAGGGGCGATGGCTGGAAACACCATATATTTT. Protein: CASSQGAMAGNTIYF.